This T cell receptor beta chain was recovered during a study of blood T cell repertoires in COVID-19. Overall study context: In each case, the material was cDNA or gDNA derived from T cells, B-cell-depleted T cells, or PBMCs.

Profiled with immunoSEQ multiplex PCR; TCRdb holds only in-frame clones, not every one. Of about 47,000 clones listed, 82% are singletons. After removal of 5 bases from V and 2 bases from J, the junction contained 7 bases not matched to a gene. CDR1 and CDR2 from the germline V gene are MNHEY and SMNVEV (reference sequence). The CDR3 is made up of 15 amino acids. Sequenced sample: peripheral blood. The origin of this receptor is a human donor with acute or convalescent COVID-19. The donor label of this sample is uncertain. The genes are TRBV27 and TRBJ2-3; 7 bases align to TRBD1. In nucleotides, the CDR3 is TGTGCCAGCAGTGTGACAGGGATTGTCACAGATACGCAGTATTTT. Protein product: CASSVTGIVTDTQYF.